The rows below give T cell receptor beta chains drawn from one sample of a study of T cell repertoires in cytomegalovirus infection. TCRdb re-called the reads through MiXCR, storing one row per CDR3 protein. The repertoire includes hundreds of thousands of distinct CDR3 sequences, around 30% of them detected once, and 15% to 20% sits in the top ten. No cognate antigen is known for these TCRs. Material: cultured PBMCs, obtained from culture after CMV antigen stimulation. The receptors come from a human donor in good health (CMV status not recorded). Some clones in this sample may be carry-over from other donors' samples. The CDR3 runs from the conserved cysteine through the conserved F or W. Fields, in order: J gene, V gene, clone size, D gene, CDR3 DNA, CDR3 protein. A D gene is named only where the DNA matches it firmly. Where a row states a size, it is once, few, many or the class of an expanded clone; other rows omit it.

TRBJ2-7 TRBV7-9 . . TGTGCCAGCAGGCCCCCTTGGGGCAACGCCTACGAGCAGTACTTC CASRPPWGNAYEQYF
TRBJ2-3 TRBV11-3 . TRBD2 TGTGCCAGCAGCCCCGTGGCGGGGGGGCCTTTAGATACGCAGTATTTT CASSPVAGGPLDTQYF
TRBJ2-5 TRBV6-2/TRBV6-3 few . TGTGCCAGCAGTTACACCGGGAGTGGCCCCCAAGAGACCCAGTACTTC CASSYTGSGPQETQYF
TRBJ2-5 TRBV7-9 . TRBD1 TGTGCCAGCAGCTCGCAGGGGGATCCTGAAGAGACCCAGTACTTC CASSSQGDPEETQYF
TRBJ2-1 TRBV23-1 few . TGCGCCAGCAGCCCAATAGCAGACCGGGACCTACCAAAATACTCCTACAATGAGCAGTTCTTC CASSPIADRDLPKYSYNEQFF
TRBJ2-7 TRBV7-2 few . TGTGCCAGCAGCTACCAGGGCCCGCCGGGGGAGCAGTACTTC CASSYQGPPGEQYF
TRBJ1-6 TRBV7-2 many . TGTGCCAGCAGCCTCAGGGTGTCAGATTCACCCCTCCACTTT CASSLRVSDSPLHF
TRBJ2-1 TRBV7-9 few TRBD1 TGTGCCAGCAGAGGACAGGGCTATGAGCAGTTCTTC CASRGQGYEQFF
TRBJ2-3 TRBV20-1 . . TGCAGTGCTAGAGTGGTACGGGGGAACACAGATACGCAGTATTTT CSARVVRGNTDTQYF
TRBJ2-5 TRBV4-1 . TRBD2 TGCGCCAGCAGCCAACTGGGACTAGCGGGGGAAGAGACCCAGTACTTC CASSQLGLAGEETQYF
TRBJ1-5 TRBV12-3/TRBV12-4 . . TGTGCCAGCAGGCCCGGTCAGAATCAGCCCCAGCATTTT CASRPGQNQPQHF
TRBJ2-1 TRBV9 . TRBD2 TGTGCCAGCAGCGTAGGGGCTAGCGGTATTTACAATGAGCAGTTCTTC CASSVGASGIYNEQFF
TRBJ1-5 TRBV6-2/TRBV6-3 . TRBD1 TGTGCCAGCAGTTCCACCAGGGGGCCGAGAGGTCAGCCCCAGCATTTT CASSSTRGPRGQPQHF
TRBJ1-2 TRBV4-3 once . TGCGCCAGCAGCCAGCCCCAGGGCTATGGCTACACCTTC CASSQPQGYGYTF
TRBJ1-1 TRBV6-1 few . TGTGCCAGCAGTGAAAGGGACAACACTGAAGCTTTCTTT CASSERDNTEAFF
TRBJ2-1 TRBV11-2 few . TGTGCCAGCAGCTCTAGACAGGATCACAATGAGCAGTTCTTC CASSSRQDHNEQFF